This T cell receptor (beta chain) was sequenced during a study of shared clonotypes between healthy human individuals. Clones were sequenced by immunoSEQ multiplex PCR, and TCRdb holds only the in-frame ones, with some missing. The sample contains more than 2 million clones, 85% to 95% of which appear only once. The V gene's germline CDR1 is KGHSH and CDR2 LQKENI. V was clipped by 6 bases and J by 1 base; unmatched bases: 2. There are 15 residues in the CDR3. In regard to this clone: The same CDR3 arises from other DNA sequences in this sample as well.

The receptor's source is a man between 18 and 29 years old in good health. Sample: naive CD4+ T cells sorted from blood. Subset defined: CD45RA+ positively selected. The chain is built from TRBV18 and TRBJ2-3, with 12 nucleotides matching TRBD2. The DNA of the CDR3 is TGTGCCAGCTCTCGACTAGCGGGGGGCACAGATACGCAGTATTTT. As protein: CASSRLAGGTDTQYF.